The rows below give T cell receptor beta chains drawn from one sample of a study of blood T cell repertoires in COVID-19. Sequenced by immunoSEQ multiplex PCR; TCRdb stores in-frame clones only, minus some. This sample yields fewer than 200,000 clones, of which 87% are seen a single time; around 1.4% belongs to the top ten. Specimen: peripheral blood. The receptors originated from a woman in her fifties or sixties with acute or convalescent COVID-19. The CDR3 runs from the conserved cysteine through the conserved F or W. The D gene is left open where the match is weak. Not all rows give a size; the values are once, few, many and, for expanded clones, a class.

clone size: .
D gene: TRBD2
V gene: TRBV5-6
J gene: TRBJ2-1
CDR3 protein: CASSFGLAGGGEQFF
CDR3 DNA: TGTGCCAGCAGCTTCGGTCTAGCGGGAGGGGGTGAGCAGTTCTTC

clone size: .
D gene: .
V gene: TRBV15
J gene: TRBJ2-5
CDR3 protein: CATSRYPTLAIQETQYF
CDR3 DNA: TGTGCCACCAGCAGATATCCGACCCTAGCGATCCAAGAGACCCAGTACTTC

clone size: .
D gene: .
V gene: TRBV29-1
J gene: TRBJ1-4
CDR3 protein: CSVVGSSNEKLFF
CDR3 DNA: TGCAGCGTTGTGGGGAGTTCTAATGAAAAACTGTTTTTT

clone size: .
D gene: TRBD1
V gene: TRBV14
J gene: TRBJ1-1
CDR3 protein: CASSQDWSGGQAFF
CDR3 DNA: TGTGCCAGCAGCCAAGATTGGTCAGGGGGCCAAGCTTTCTTT

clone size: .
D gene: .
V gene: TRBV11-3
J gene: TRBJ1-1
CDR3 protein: CASSLGTGSAFF
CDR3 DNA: TGTGCCAGCAGCTTAGGTACGGGTTCGGCTTTCTTT

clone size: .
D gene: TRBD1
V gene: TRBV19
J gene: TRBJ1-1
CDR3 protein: CASSTGGNTEAFF
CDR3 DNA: TGTGCCAGTTCGACAGGGGGGAACACTGAAGCTTTCTTT

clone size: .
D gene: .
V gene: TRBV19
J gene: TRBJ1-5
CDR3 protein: CASDGTGFYRPNQPQHF
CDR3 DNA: TGTGCCAGTGACGGTACAGGGTTTTACCGGCCCAATCAGCCCCAGCATTTT

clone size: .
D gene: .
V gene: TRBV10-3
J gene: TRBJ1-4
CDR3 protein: CAISESRTENTTNEKLFF
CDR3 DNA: TGTGCCATCAGTGAGTCAAGGACAGAGAACACAACTAATGAAAAACTGTTTTTT

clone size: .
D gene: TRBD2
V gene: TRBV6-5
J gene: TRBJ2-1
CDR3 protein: CASSYFGGRSFF
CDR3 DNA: TGTGCCAGCAGTTACTTCGGGGGGAGGTCATTCTTC

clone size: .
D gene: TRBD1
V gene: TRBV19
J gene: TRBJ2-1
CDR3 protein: CASRRQGMVNEQFF
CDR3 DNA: TGTGCCAGTAGACGACAGGGAATGGTGAATGAGCAGTTCTTC

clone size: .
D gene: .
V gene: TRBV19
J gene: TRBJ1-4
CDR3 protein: CASSTPGLTNEKLFF
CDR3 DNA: TGTGCCAGTAGTACCCCAGGGTTGACTAATGAAAAACTGTTTTTT

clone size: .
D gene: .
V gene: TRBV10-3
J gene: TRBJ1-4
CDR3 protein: CAISPQAAQGGEKLFF
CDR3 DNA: TGTGCCATCAGTCCACAAGCAGCGCAGGGCGGTGAAAAACTGTTTTTT

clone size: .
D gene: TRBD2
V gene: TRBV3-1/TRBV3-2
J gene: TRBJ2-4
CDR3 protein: CASSQTRRAGLAGLGIQYF
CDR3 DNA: TGTGCCAGCAGCCAGACAAGGCGTGCTGGACTAGCGGGGCTAGGCATTCAGTACTTC

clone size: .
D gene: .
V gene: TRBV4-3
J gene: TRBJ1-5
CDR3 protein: CASSQDLSNQPQHF
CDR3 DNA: TGCGCCAGCAGCCAAGATCTGTCCAATCAGCCCCAGCATTTT

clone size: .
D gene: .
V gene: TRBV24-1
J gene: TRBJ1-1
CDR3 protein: CATSAHGARNTEAFF
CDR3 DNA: TGTGCCACCAGTGCCCACGGAGCTCGGAACACTGAAGCTTTCTTT

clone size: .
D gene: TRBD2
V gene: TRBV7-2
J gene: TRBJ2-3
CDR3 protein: CASRFGLAGASTDTQYF
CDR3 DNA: TGTGCCAGCAGATTCGGACTAGCGGGGGCTAGCACAGATACGCAGTATTTT

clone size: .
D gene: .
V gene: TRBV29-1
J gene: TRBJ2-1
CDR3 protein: CSFYRVSSYNEQFF
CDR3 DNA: TGCAGCTTTTACAGGGTGAGCTCCTACAATGAGCAGTTCTTC

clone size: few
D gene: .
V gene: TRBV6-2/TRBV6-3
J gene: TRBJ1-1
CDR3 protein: CASSYTWGGSTEAFF
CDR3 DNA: TGTGCCAGCAGTTACACTTGGGGCGGCAGCACTGAAGCTTTCTTT

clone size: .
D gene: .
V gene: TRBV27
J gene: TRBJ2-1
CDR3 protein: CASSLWGDDTKSYNEQFF
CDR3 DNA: TGTGCCAGCAGTTTATGGGGAGATGATACGAAATCCTACAATGAGCAGTTCTTC

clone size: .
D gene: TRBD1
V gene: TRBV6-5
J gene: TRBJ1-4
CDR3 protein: CASRGQGGNEKLFF
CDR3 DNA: TGTGCCAGCAGGGGACAGGGAGGTAATGAAAAACTGTTTTTT

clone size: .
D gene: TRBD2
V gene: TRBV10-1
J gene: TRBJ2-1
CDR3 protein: CASSESGRSNEQFF
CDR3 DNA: TGCGCCAGCAGTGAAAGCGGGAGGTCAAATGAGCAGTTCTTC

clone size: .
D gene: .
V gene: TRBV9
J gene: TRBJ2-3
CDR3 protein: CASSVDFTDTQYF
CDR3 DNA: TGTGCCAGCAGCGTAGACTTCACAGATACGCAGTATTTT

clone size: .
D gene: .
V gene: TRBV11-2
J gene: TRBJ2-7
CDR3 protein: CASSSRPEYEQYF
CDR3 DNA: TGTGCCAGCAGCTCCCGCCCCGAGTACGAGCAGTACTTC

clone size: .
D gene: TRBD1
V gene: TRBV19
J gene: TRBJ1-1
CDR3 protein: CASSRQGLNTEAFF
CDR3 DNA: TGTGCCAGTAGTAGACAGGGGTTGAACACTGAAGCTTTCTTT